A selection of T cell receptor beta chains follows, all from one sample in a study of blood T cell repertoires in COVID-19. TCRdb's table, derived via immunoSEQ multiplex PCR, lists solely in-frame clones and lacks some. The sample yields roughly 230,000 clones, about 83% seen once. The sample taken for sequencing was peripheral blood. The receptors derive from a woman between 50 and 59 years old with acute or convalescent COVID-19. Both conserved end residues are part of each CDR3. Each record gives: clone size, V gene, J gene, D gene, CDR3 DNA, CDR3 protein. D genes are given only for firm matches. Size values are once, few and many counts, or a class for expanded clones, and some rows have none.

clone_size: once; v_call: TRBV7-2; j_call: TRBJ2-7; d_call: TRBD1; cdr3_nt: TGTGCCAGCAGCCAAACTTTGCCGGGACAGGGTGGTAAGCAGTACTTC; cdr3_aa: CASSQTLPGQGGKQYF
clone_size: few; v_call: TRBV11-2; j_call: TRBJ1-5; d_call: TRBD1; cdr3_nt: TGTGCCAGCAGCCGGGACAGGAGCAATCAGCCCCAGCATTTT; cdr3_aa: CASSRDRSNQPQHF
clone_size: .; v_call: TRBV6-2/TRBV6-3; j_call: TRBJ1-2; d_call: .; cdr3_nt: TGTGCCAGCAGTGCCGTACCTGGAGGGTTTGGTGGCTACACCTTC; cdr3_aa: CASSAVPGGFGGYTF
clone_size: .; v_call: TRBV7-2; j_call: TRBJ2-5; d_call: TRBD2; cdr3_nt: TGTGCCAGCAGCTTACGACCCTCGAGGGAGGGGACCCAGTACTTC; cdr3_aa: CASSLRPSREGTQYF
clone_size: .; v_call: TRBV19; j_call: TRBJ1-1; d_call: .; cdr3_nt: TGTGCCAGTAGTACCACAGGTGACACTGAAGCTTTCTTT; cdr3_aa: CASSTTGDTEAFF
clone_size: .; v_call: TRBV27; j_call: TRBJ2-7; d_call: .; cdr3_nt: TGTGCCAGCAGTTTATGGGCAGGGAACGAGCAGTACTTC; cdr3_aa: CASSLWAGNEQYF
clone_size: .; v_call: TRBV4-2; j_call: TRBJ2-3; d_call: TRBD2; cdr3_nt: TGTGCCAGCAGCCAAGATTCCCTAGCGGGAGAGATGGGTGGGGGCACAGATACGCAGTATTTT; cdr3_aa: CASSQDSLAGEMGGGTDTQYF
clone_size: .; v_call: TRBV24-1; j_call: TRBJ1-3; d_call: TRBD1; cdr3_nt: TGTGCCACCAGCACCGGGACAGGGGTAAACACCATATATTTT; cdr3_aa: CATSTGTGVNTIYF
clone_size: few; v_call: TRBV10-3; j_call: TRBJ1-2; d_call: .; cdr3_nt: TGTGCCACCCAGGGGCCGACTAACTATGGCTACACCTTC; cdr3_aa: CATQGPTNYGYTF
clone_size: .; v_call: TRBV6-1; j_call: TRBJ2-3; d_call: TRBD2; cdr3_nt: TGTGCCAGCAGTGTACAGCCAGCGGGGGGGCCTACAGATACGCAGTATTTT; cdr3_aa: CASSVQPAGGPTDTQYF
clone_size: .; v_call: TRBV7-2; j_call: TRBJ1-5; d_call: TRBD1; cdr3_nt: TGTGCCAGCAGCTTTGGGACAGGGGGGCATCAGCCCCAGCATTTT; cdr3_aa: CASSFGTGGHQPQHF
clone_size: .; v_call: TRBV30; j_call: TRBJ1-1; d_call: .; cdr3_nt: TGTGCCTGCCTGGGAAAGGGAGACGCCCGGGTCACTGAAGCTTTCTTT; cdr3_aa: CACLGKGDARVTEAFF
clone_size: .; v_call: TRBV27; j_call: TRBJ2-1; d_call: .; cdr3_nt: TGTGCCAGCACCAAGTCAGAACCCTACAATGAGCAGTTCTTC; cdr3_aa: CASTKSEPYNEQFF
clone_size: once; v_call: TRBV27; j_call: TRBJ2-3; d_call: .; cdr3_nt: TGTGCCAGCAGTTTCCTGACAGTGGGTTCCACAGATACGCAGTATTTT; cdr3_aa: CASSFLTVGSTDTQYF
clone_size: .; v_call: TRBV11-1; j_call: TRBJ2-2; d_call: TRBD1; cdr3_nt: TGTGCCAGCAGCGAGACAGGGTCTCGGACCGGGGAGCTGTTTTTT; cdr3_aa: CASSETGSRTGELFF
clone_size: once; v_call: TRBV6-4; j_call: TRBJ2-2; d_call: TRBD2; cdr3_nt: TGTGCCAGAATCGGACTAGGGCACCGGGAGCTGTTTTTT; cdr3_aa: CARIGLGHRELFF
clone_size: .; v_call: TRBV10-3; j_call: TRBJ1-6; d_call: TRBD1; cdr3_nt: TGTGCCACCCGGACAGGGGGAGAGTCACCCCTCCACTTT; cdr3_aa: CATRTGGESPLHF
clone_size: few; v_call: TRBV11-3; j_call: TRBJ2-2; d_call: TRBD2; cdr3_nt: TGTGCCAGCAGCCCGGGACTAGCGGGAGGGCCCCCCGGGGAGCTGTTTTTT; cdr3_aa: CASSPGLAGGPPGELFF
clone_size: .; v_call: TRBV10-3; j_call: TRBJ2-7; d_call: .; cdr3_nt: TGTGCCATCAGCGGGACCCAGAGGGGGTACGAGCAGTACTTC; cdr3_aa: CAISGTQRGYEQYF
clone_size: .; v_call: TRBV19; j_call: TRBJ2-3; d_call: TRBD2; cdr3_nt: TGTGCCAGTACCTCGCGGGAGAGGACAGATACGCAGTATTTT; cdr3_aa: CASTSRERTDTQYF
clone_size: .; v_call: TRBV30; j_call: TRBJ1-4; d_call: .; cdr3_nt: TGTGCCGGGGGGGTATTTCGAAGGGGCCCAACTAATGAAAAACTGTTTTTT; cdr3_aa: CAGGVFRRGPTNEKLFF
clone_size: .; v_call: TRBV28; j_call: TRBJ2-2; d_call: .; cdr3_nt: TGTGCCAGCACCCCAGGCTACACCGGGGAGCTGTTTTTT; cdr3_aa: CASTPGYTGELFF
clone_size: .; v_call: TRBV21-1; j_call: TRBJ1-3; d_call: .; cdr3_nt: TGTGCCAGCAGCAAAGAAAATCGGGTACGGTTCTCTGGAAACACCATATATTTT; cdr3_aa: CASSKENRVRFSGNTIYF
clone_size: .; v_call: TRBV27; j_call: TRBJ2-1; d_call: .; cdr3_nt: TGTGCCATCGCGACGGGAACCTCCTACAATGAGCAGTTCTTC; cdr3_aa: CAIATGTSYNEQFF
clone_size: .; v_call: TRBV5-6; j_call: TRBJ1-1; d_call: .; cdr3_nt: TGTGCCAGCAGCTTGGAAGGGGTGAACACTGAAGCTTTCTTT; cdr3_aa: CASSLEGVNTEAFF
clone_size: .; v_call: TRBV3-1/TRBV3-2; j_call: TRBJ2-1; d_call: TRBD1; cdr3_nt: TGTGCCAGCAGTCGGGACAGCTCCTACAATGAGCAGTTCTTC; cdr3_aa: CASSRDSSYNEQFF
clone_size: .; v_call: TRBV19; j_call: TRBJ2-3; d_call: .; cdr3_nt: TGTGCCAGTAGACCTTATCTAGAAGATACGCAGTATTTT; cdr3_aa: CASRPYLEDTQYF